This T cell receptor (beta chain) is from a study of blood T cells in healthy people across ages. Study results and limitations: Bulk PBMC profiling left naive and antigen-experienced comparisons inconclusive.

The length of the CDR3 is 15 residues. V was clipped by 1 base and J by 5 bases, with 9 bases between them. CDR1 is KGHSH, CDR2 LQKENI, per germline. Every sample had a minimum of 6 million PBMCs isolated. Total RNA extraction produced at least 5.5 micrograms (per sample) for the study. This clonotype has more than one count but fewer than ten. The antigen is not known. Together with a sample-barcoded 5' primer, a J-beta primer mix was included in a second PCR lasting about 6 to 12 cycles. TCRdb redid the calling of the 5' RACE reads with MiXCR, one entry per CDR3 protein. Of around 1.5 million distinct CDR3 sequences listed, about 31% are singletons.

This chain links TRBV18 with TRBJ1-6, with D possibly matching TRBD1 (5 bases). This clonotype was sampled from a woman aged 30 to 39 in good health. What was sequenced was blood. CDR3 amino acids: CASSPQTGDNSPLHF. In DNA form, the CDR3 reads TGTGCCAGCTCACCACAAACAGGAGATAATTCACCCCTCCACTTT.